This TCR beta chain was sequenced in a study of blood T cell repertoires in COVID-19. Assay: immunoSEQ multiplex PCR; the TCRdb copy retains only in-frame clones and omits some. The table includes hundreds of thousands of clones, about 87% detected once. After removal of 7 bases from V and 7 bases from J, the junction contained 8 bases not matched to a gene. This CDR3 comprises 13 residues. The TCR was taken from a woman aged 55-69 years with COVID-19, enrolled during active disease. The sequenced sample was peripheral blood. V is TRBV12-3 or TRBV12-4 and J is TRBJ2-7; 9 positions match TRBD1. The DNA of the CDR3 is TGTGCCAGCACCGCCACAGGGGGCCGTGAGCAGTACTTC. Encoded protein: CASTATGGREQYF.